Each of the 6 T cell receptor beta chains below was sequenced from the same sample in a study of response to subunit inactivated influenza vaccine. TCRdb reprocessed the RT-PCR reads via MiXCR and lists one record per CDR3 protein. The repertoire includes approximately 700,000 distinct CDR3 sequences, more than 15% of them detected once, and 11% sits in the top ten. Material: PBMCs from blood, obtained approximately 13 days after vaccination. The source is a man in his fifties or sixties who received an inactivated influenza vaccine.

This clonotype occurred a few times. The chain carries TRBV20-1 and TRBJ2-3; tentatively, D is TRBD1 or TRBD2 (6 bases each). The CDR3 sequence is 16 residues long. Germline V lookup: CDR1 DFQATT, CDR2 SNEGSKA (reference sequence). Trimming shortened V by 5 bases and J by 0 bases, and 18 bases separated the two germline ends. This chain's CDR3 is CSASGGGSASTDTQYF. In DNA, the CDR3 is TGCAGTGCTTCAGGAGGGGGGAGCGCGAGCACAGATACGCAGTATTTT.

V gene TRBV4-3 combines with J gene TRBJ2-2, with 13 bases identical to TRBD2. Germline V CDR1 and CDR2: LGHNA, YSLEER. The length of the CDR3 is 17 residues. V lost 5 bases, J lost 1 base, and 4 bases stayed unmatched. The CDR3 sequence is CASSDGTSGMNTGELFF. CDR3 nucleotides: TGCGCCAGCAGCGACGGGACTAGCGGGATGAACACCGGGGAGCTGTTTTTT.

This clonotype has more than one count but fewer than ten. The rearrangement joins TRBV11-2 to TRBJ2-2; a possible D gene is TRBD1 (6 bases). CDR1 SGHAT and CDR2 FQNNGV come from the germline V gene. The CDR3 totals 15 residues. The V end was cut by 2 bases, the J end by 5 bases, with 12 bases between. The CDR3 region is CASSLPARGTGELFF. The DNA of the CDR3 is TGTGCCAGCAGCTTACCGGCCAGGGGAACCGGGGAGCTGTTTTTT.

The CDR3 reads CASIASGNYNEQFF. In nucleotides, the CDR3 is TGTGCCAGCATAGCTAGCGGGAACTACAATGAGCAGTTCTTC. The genes are TRBV7-9 and TRBJ2-1; 9 bases agree with TRBD2. The trim removed 7 bases at V and 3 bases at J, leaving 4 bases unmatched. The CDR3 loop spans 14 amino acids. Germline V lookup: CDR1 SEHNR, CDR2 FQNEAQ (reference sequence).

The CDR3 DNA reads as TGTGCCAGCAGTTTAGAGATAGGGGGACGGGACGCTTTCTTT. It specifies CASSLEIGGRDAFF. The chain employs TRBV28 and TRBJ1-1; possibly TRBD1 for D (6 bases). With 2 bases removed from V and 11 bases from J, the gap between germline ends came to 18 bases. The CDR3 runs to 14 residues. The germline V gene encodes CDR1 MDHEN and CDR2 SYDVKM.

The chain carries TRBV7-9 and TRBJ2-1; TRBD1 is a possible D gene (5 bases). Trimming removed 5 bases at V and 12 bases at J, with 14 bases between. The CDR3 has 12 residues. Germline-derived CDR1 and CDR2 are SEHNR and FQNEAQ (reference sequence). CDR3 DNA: TGTGCCAGCAGCCCAGGTCAGGGCGGGCAGTTCTTC. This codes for CASSPGQGGQFF.